This is a list of T cell receptor beta chains from one sample in a study of cytotoxic CD8 clonotypes in ibrutinib-treated CLL. The table came from immunoSEQ multiplex PCR; TCRdb's copy has only in-frame clones and leaves some out. This sample has some 200,000 clones, with around 70% found just once. This sample comprised PBMCs, obtained after 12 months of ibrutinib treatment. All receptors derive from a human donor with chronic lymphocytic leukemia. Both conserved end residues are part of each CDR3. The order of the fields is clone size, J gene, V gene, D gene, CDR3 DNA, CDR3 protein. A D gene is named only where the DNA matches it firmly. Part of the rows lack a size; the others show once, few, many or a class for expanded clones.

>.|TRBJ1-2|TRBV29-1|.
TGCAGCGTTGTTGGGGGACTTGGCTACACCTTC
CSVVGGLGYTF
>.|TRBJ2-1|TRBV30|.
TGTGCCTGGAACCGATTCGCCAAGCGGGTGTACGCTGAGCAGTTCTTC
CAWNRFAKRVYAEQFF
>.|TRBJ1-4|TRBV28|TRBD1
TGTGCCAGCAGCTATTCGACAGGGGGGATTGGTGAAAAACTGTTTTTT
CASSYSTGGIGEKLFF
>.|TRBJ1-4|TRBV5-1|TRBD1
TGCGCCAGCAGTATTCGACAGGGCGGGGAAAAACTGTTTTTT
CASSIRQGGEKLFF
>.|TRBJ2-2|TRBV19|TRBD1
TGTGCCAGTAGTATAGACAGGGGGCCCACCGGGGAGCTGTTTTTT
CASSIDRGPTGELFF
>.|TRBJ1-1|TRBV14|.
TGTGCCAGCAGCCAAGAGTTCGGTGGTACTGAAGCTTTCTTT
CASSQEFGGTEAFF
>.|TRBJ2-2|TRBV10-2|.
TGCGCCAGCAGTGATGGGGGGCGGTTCACCGGGGAGCTGTTTTTT
CASSDGGRFTGELFF
>.|TRBJ2-7|TRBV7-9|.
TGTGCCAGCGGGGAAGGGGGGCCTTCCTACGAGCAGTACTTC
CASGEGGPSYEQYF
>.|TRBJ1-2|TRBV5-5|.
TGTGCCAGCAGCTTGACTGGGTTTGGCTACACCTTC
CASSLTGFGYTF
>few|TRBJ2-7|TRBV4-3|.
TGCGCCAGCAGCGGAGGGCCCCTGGGTCGTCCCTACGAGCAGTACTTC
CASSGGPLGRPYEQYF
>.|TRBJ1-1|TRBV4-3|.
TGCGCCAGCAGCCAGGGGACCGGGCGGTCCACTGAAGCTTTCTTT
CASSQGTGRSTEAFF
>.|TRBJ2-7|TRBV9|.
TGTGCCAGCAGCGTAGGCGGGTATACCTACGAGCAGTACTTC
CASSVGGYTYEQYF
>.|TRBJ2-2|TRBV6-1|.
TGTGCCAGCAGTGAAGCATTGCAGGGCCGGACCGGGGAGCTGTTTTTT
CASSEALQGRTGELFF
>few|TRBJ1-2|TRBV27|TRBD1
TGTGCCAGCAGTTCGACAGGGGGCTTTAGGTATGGCTACACCTTC
CASSSTGGFRYGYTF
>once|TRBJ2-2|TRBV9|.
TGTGCCAGCAGCGCACAGAATAGGGACACCGGGGAGCTGTTTTTT
CASSAQNRDTGELFF
>.|TRBJ1-2|TRBV27|.
TGTGCCAGCAGTTTAGGGAACTATGGCTACACCTTC
CASSLGNYGYTF
>.|TRBJ2-1|TRBV21-1|.
TGTGCCAGCAGCACTCCTAGCGGGAGAACCTACAATGAGCAGTTCTTC
CASSTPSGRTYNEQFF
>.|TRBJ2-7|TRBV28|TRBD1
TGTGCCAGCAGTCAAAATCTACAGGGGGCTATCGGGTACGAGCAGTACTTC
CASSQNLQGAIGYEQYF
>.|TRBJ2-1|TRBV19|TRBD2
TGTGCCAGTAGCCTCAGGACTAGCGGATTCTACAATGAGCAGTTCTTC
CASSLRTSGFYNEQFF
>.|TRBJ2-7|TRBV9|TRBD2
TGTGCCAGCAACCGTGGCGGGAGCCTCTCCTACGAGCAGTACTTC
CASNRGGSLSYEQYF
>once|TRBJ2-7|TRBV6-5|.
TGTGCCAGCAGTTACGATCCAGTTACCTACGAGCAGTACTTC
CASSYDPVTYEQYF
>.|TRBJ2-5|TRBV9|.
TGTGCCAGCAGCGCCCCGACGCCGGGAGTGTACCAAGAGACCCAGTACTTC
CASSAPTPGVYQETQYF
>.|TRBJ2-3|TRBV27|TRBD2
TGTGCCAGCAGTTTGGGGACTAGCGGGAGGATCAGCGTTACGCAGTATTTT
CASSLGTSGRISVTQYF
>.|TRBJ1-5|TRBV9|.
TGTGCCAGCAGCGTAGGAGGAGGGGATTGGCCCCAGCATTTT
CASSVGGGDWPQHF
>few|TRBJ2-7|TRBV5-6|.
TGTGCCAGCAGCATAGCGGACAGGCGACATTACGAGCAGTACTTC
CASSIADRRHYEQYF
>few|TRBJ1-4|TRBV6-4|.
TGTGCCAGCAGCGCGACACCAACTAATGAAAAACTGTTTTTT
CASSATPTNEKLFF
>.|TRBJ2-7|TRBV7-3|.
TGTGCCAGCAGCTTACCAAACAGGAATTTAAAGGACGAGCAGTACTTC
CASSLPNRNLKDEQYF
>.|TRBJ2-7|TRBV7-3|.
TGTGCCAGCAGCTTACAGCCTAGCTTGGGGGAGCAGTACTTC
CASSLQPSLGEQYF
>.|TRBJ2-7|TRBV7-2|.
TGTGCCAGCAGCCCGTGGACTTTCTACTACGAGCAGTACTTC
CASSPWTFYYEQYF
>.|TRBJ2-7|TRBV29-1|.
TGCAGCCCTCCGGCTCTTGCCATCCAGGAGTCCTACGAGCAGTACTTC
CSPPALAIQESYEQYF
>.|TRBJ2-1|TRBV29-1|.
TGCAGCGTTGAAGGACAACTCTCCTACAATGAGCAGTTCTTC
CSVEGQLSYNEQFF
>.|TRBJ2-1|TRBV28|.
TGTGCCAGTTCCCCTCCCCCAGCGGCCTACAATGAGCAGTTCTTC
CASSPPPAAYNEQFF
>.|TRBJ1-5|TRBV28|.
TGTGCCAGCAGTTCCCGTTTCTGGCCCCAGCATTTT
CASSSRFWPQHF
>.|TRBJ2-2|TRBV27|TRBD2
TGTGCCAGCAGTTCGGCAAGGCGGGGAGGGCACACCGGGGAGCTGTTTTTT
CASSSARRGGHTGELFF
>.|TRBJ2-1|TRBV30|TRBD1
TGTGCCTGGTCCCCCGGGACAGGGTTGTTTGAGCAGTTCTTC
CAWSPGTGLFEQFF
>.|TRBJ2-2|TRBV9|TRBD1
TGTGCCAGCAGCGTAACCCCCCCAACAGGGGGTAGGACCGGGGAGCTGTTTTTT
CASSVTPPTGGRTGELFF
>once|TRBJ1-5|TRBV6-5|TRBD1
TGTGCCAGCAGTGTCGGGACAGCGTTCAATCAGCCCCAGCATTTT
CASSVGTAFNQPQHF
>.|TRBJ2-1|TRBV11-2|.
TGTGCCAGCAGCTTTTTTATCTCGAATGAGCAGTTCTTC
CASSFFISNEQFF
>.|TRBJ2-3|TRBV5-1|TRBD2
TGCGCCAGCAGCCTCCGACTAGCGGGGGGGATCACAGATACGCAGTATTTT
CASSLRLAGGITDTQYF
>.|TRBJ2-2|TRBV27|.
TGTGCCAGCAGTTTTTCGGGCGTCGCGAACACCGGGGAGCTGTTTTTT
CASSFSGVANTGELFF
>.|TRBJ2-3|TRBV9|.
TGTGCCAGCAGCCAAGGGGCAAGTGCCTACACAGATACGCAGTATTTT
CASSQGASAYTDTQYF
>.|TRBJ2-1|TRBV11-3|.
TGTGCCAGCAGCTCAAGACTAGTGGATGAGCAGTTCTTC
CASSSRLVDEQFF
>once|TRBJ1-3|TRBV19|.
TGTGCCAGTAGTTCGCGGGTTGGAAACACCATATATTTT
CASSSRVGNTIYF
>.|TRBJ2-2|TRBV5-1|.
TGCGCCAGCAGCTCTCATGCTTGGGGTGGGAACACCGGGGAGCTGTTTTTT
CASSSHAWGGNTGELFF
>.|TRBJ1-5|TRBV7-2|.
TGTGCCAGCAGCTTAACCGGGGGGCAAGGAGGGAGACAGCCCCAGCATTTT
CASSLTGGQGGRQPQHF
>.|TRBJ2-3|TRBV6-6|.
TGTGCCAGCAGTTTCCAAGATACGCAGTATTTT
CASSFQDTQYF
>.|TRBJ1-1|TRBV5-5|.
TGTGCCAGCAGCTTGTCCCGGGTAAGAACTGAAGCTTTCTTT
CASSLSRVRTEAFF
>.|TRBJ1-3|TRBV7-9|TRBD1
TGTGCTACGGGGGACAGCATAAACCCGGGAAACACCATATATTTT
CATGDSINPGNTIYF
>.|TRBJ2-4|TRBV4-2|.
TGTGCCAGCAGCCAAGATAACAGGGCCCGTTTAGCCAAAAACATTCAGTACTTC
CASSQDNRARLAKNIQYF
>.|TRBJ1-3|TRBV7-2|.
TGTGCCAGCACCCTCGGTAGGGGTTCTGGAAACACCATATATTTT
CASTLGRGSGNTIYF
>.|TRBJ1-2|TRBV7-6|TRBD1
TGTGCCAGCAGCTCGGGACAGGGCGTTGGCTACACCTTC
CASSSGQGVGYTF
>few|TRBJ1-1|TRBV20-1|.
TGCAGTGCTATGCAGGGGACTGAAGCTTTCTTT
CSAMQGTEAFF
>.|TRBJ1-2|TRBV4-2|TRBD1
TGTGCCAGCAGCCAACCGGGACAGCGAAACTATGGCTACACCTTC
CASSQPGQRNYGYTF